This TCR beta chain originates from a study of blood T cell repertoires in COVID-19 (TCRdb year 2020). For context, the study as a whole: Samples covering the acute and convalescent phases of COVID-19 were provided by collaborators in the United States, Italy and Spain. The prospective study material was composed of cDNA or gDNA derived from T cells, B-cell-depleted T cells, or PBMCs. Where available, HLA class I and class II types were taken from metadata supplied by the sample provider and were not determined by assay-based typing. The dataset comprised deeply sampled blood TCRbeta repertoires from subjects exposed to, actively infected with, or recovered from COVID-19. The samples were drawn from two sources: the first 160 participants of the ongoing ImmuneRACE study, and 950 to 1,500 subjects contributed by 6 global collaborators. A de-identified subject ID, COVID-19 status, age in years and sex were almost always included in the sample metadata. The repertoires were released in a freely available public database meant as a resource for research on the immune response to SARS-CoV-2. The investigation overall reported the following: The amount of clinical and demographic metadata varied by source and participant and was provided uncurated.

Of note for this clone: This receptor's antigen is unknown. The record has no base qualities; no much larger clone is one base away.

Whole blood was collected in K2EDTA tubes by collaborating institutions according to the institutions' own protocols. For TCRbeta analysis, collaborators shipped samples in one of three forms: frozen whole blood, isolated PBMCs, or DNA extracted from either of those sample types. TCRbeta CDR3 regions were amplified from genomic DNA by means of the immunoSEQ Assay, a bias-controlled multiplex PCR. The original methods were these. Within the assay, amplification of reference gene primers was used to estimate how many nucleated cells each sample contained. Sequence reads were collapsed and filtered to measure the absolute abundance of every unique TCRbeta CDR3 rearrangement. For each sample, productive Simpson clonality was calculated by taking the square root of Simpson's diversity index across productive rearrangements. Sourced from immuneACCESS, this table was stored by TCRdb with only in-frame sequences that have V and J called. A share of the clones is absent; for the studies checked, an unresolved V gene accounts for under half, and the remainder has no known explanation. The DNA was the basis for D and trimming; V, J and clone size are from that table. The sample yields 110,000 to 150,000 clones; about 87% were counted once. Of the sample, less than 2% falls within the top ten clones.

Counted from cysteine to phenylalanine, this CDR3 has 11 amino acids. Only the CDR3 DNA stays, 33 bases, in frame from base 1. The germline V gene encodes CDR1 LNHDA and CDR2 SQIVND (reference sequence). At the junction V is shortened by 6 bases and J by 3 bases, with 4 bases in between. The V and J segments used are TRBV19 and TRBJ2-3; the D gene cannot be named for sure. Sequencing was done on a sample of peripheral blood. This TCR derives from a woman aged 45-60 years with acute or convalescent COVID-19. Here the CDR3 is given as CASRLTDTQYF. The base sequence is TGTGCCAGTAGGCTAACAGATACGCAGTATTTT.